Sequencing of this TCR beta chain was carried out in a study of T cell responses to AZD1222 COVID-19 vaccine. Sequencing used immunoSEQ multiplex PCR; TCRdb keeps in-frame clones, though not all of them. The sample has 85,000 to 90,000 clones; roughly nine tenths are singletons. Study observations and caveats: Repertoire sampling was restricted to post-peak T cell response timepoints. The donors showed a predominance of white British ancestry and of females, with possible underestimation of clonal diversity.

A note on this clone: Its cognate antigen is unknown.

Here the sequenced sample was peripheral blood, taken 28 days after the second AZD1222 dose. The sequence derives from an adult who received the AZD1222 COVID-19 vaccine.

In DNA form, the CDR3 reads TGTGCCAGCAGCCTTCGGAGGGCAGGGGGCGTAGATACGCAGTATTTT. Residues: CASSLRRAGGVDTQYF. The rearrangement links TRBV14 to TRBJ2-3; 8 nucleotides match TRBD1. The J segment lost 5 bases and the V segment lost 4 bases, leaving 11 bases of the junction unmatched. The V gene's germline CDR1 is SGHDN and CDR2 FVKESK. The CDR3 is made up of 16 amino acids.